The next 14 T cell receptor beta chains were all read from a single sample in a study of blood T cell repertoires in COVID-19. Data came from immunoSEQ multiplex PCR; TCRdb stores just in-frame clones and leaves some out. The sample has 180,000 or so clones, 75% to 90% seen once. Source material: peripheral blood. The source of these receptors is a woman aged 55-75 years with acute or convalescent COVID-19.

Turning to this clone: Distinct nucleotide sequences in the sample also encode this CDR3. This chain connects TRBV5-1 to TRBJ1-3; D perhaps matches TRBD1 (6 bases). The CDR3 is 16 amino acids. V shed 4 bases and J shed 0 bases, with 14 bases lying between them. Looked up from germline, CDR1 is SGHRS and CDR2 is YFSETQ. CDR3 in amino acids: CASSPDGGASGNTIYF. CDR3 bases: TGCGCCAGCAGCCCGGACGGGGGGGCCTCTGGAAACACCATATATTTT.

The chain has TRBV5-1 and TRBJ2-3; a possible D gene is TRBD2 (6 bases). Trimming removed 4 bases from V and 5 bases from J, with 20 bases in between. The CDR3 has 16 residues. Germline-derived CDR1 and CDR2 are SGHRS and YFSETQ. CDR3 protein: CASSISVAVGVDTQYF. The CDR3 DNA follows: TGCGCCAGCAGCATTTCCGTAGCGGTGGGGGTAGATACGCAGTATTTT.

The V and J genes are TRBV28 and TRBJ2-3, with 10 nucleotides matching TRBD2. The CDR3 is made up of 15 amino acids. Trimming took 8 bases from V and 2 from J; bases not matched to a gene: 7. Germline CDR1 MDHEN, CDR2 SYDVKM. The CDR3, as DNA: TGTGCCAGCGCCCCACTAGCGGGGTACACAGATACGCAGTATTTT. This gives the protein CASAPLAGYTDTQYF. Looking up the rest from reference TRBV28 and TRBJ2-3 gives the full variable domain: DVKVTQSSRYLVKRTGEKVFLECVQDMDHENMFWYRQDPGLGLRLIYFSYDVKMKEKGDIPEGYSVSREKKERFSLILESASTNQTSMYLCASAPLAGYTDTQYFGPGTRLTVL.

The V gene is TRBV7-2, the J gene TRBJ2-4; perhaps TRBD1 as D (5 bases). The CDR3 is made up of 14 amino acids. Germline lookup yields CDR1 SGHTA and CDR2 FQGNSA. The V end was cut by 5 bases, the J end by 8 bases, with 16 bases between. In DNA form, the CDR3 reads TGTGCCAGCAGCCCCCCCCCTCTAGGGGACATTCAGTACTTC. Its translation is CASSPPPLGDIQYF.

This chain uses TRBV12-3 or TRBV12-4 with TRBJ1-5, with D uncertain. This CDR3 is 11 amino acids long. Trimming shortened V by 3 bases and J by 9 bases, and 6 bases separated the two germline ends. The chain's CDR3 is CASSFEGPQHF. In DNA, the CDR3 is TGTGCCAGCAGTTTTGAGGGGCCCCAGCATTTT.

The V and J genes are TRBV28 and TRBJ1-2; D may be TRBD1 (6 bases). V lost 8 bases and J lost 2, with 18 bases in between. The CDR3 has 15 residues. Per the germline V gene, CDR1 is MDHEN and CDR2 is SYDVKM. The CDR3 protein is CASGTQPIGNYGYTF. DNA of the CDR3: TGTGCCAGCGGGACACAACCCATAGGAAACTATGGCTACACCTTC.

Here the CDR3 reads CASSFSGEGQPQHF. The CDR3 region has the DNA TGTGCCAGCAGCTTCAGTGGAGAGGGTCAGCCCCAGCATTTT. The V gene is TRBV7-9, the J gene TRBJ1-5; D is uncertain. In germline, CDR1 is SEHNR, CDR2 FQNEAQ (reference sequence). Between the trimmed V and J ends, which lost 3 bases and 6 bases, there was a span of 12 bases. CDR3 length equals 14 residues.

The chain combines TRBV10-3 with TRBJ1-5; TRBD1 might be the D (5 bases). The ends were cut back, 0 bases at V and 4 bases at J, with 10 bases in the middle. This CDR3 comprises 15 residues. The germline V gene has CDR1 ENHRY and CDR2 SYGVKD. CDR3 loop: CAISESYGGNQPQHF. The CDR3 DNA reads TGTGCCATCAGTGAGTCGTACGGGGGGAATCAGCCCCAGCATTTT.

This chain links TRBV15 with TRBJ2-7; 7 bases are shared with TRBD1. This CDR3 contains 12 residues. V trimming: 4 bases; J trimming: 9 bases; junction bases outside the gene matches: 6. Germline V gene lookup returns CDR1 LNHNV and CDR2 YYDKDF (reference sequence). The CDR3 spells CATSIDRVRQYF. CDR3 sequence (DNA): TGTGCCACCAGCATCGACAGGGTGCGGCAGTACTTC.

J is TRBJ1-2 and V is TRBV14, with no clear D. This CDR3 region has 12 residues. The ends were cut back, 2 bases at V and 8 bases at J, with 9 bases in the middle. Germline CDR1 is SGHDN and CDR2 is FVKESK. DNA for the CDR3: TGTGCCAGCAGCCAATACGAGCGCGGCTACACCTTC. This translates into CASSQYERGYTF.

The chain recombines TRBV3-1 (or the pseudogene TRBV3-2) with TRBJ2-2; D gene uncertain. V was clipped by 1 base and J by 2 bases, with 5 bases between them. Looked up from germline, CDR1 is LGHDT and CDR2 is YNNKEL (reference sequence). The CDR3 length is 14 residues. CDR3 amino acids: CASSQGQNTGELFF. In DNA, the CDR3 is TGTGCCAGCAGCCAAGGTCAAAACACCGGGGAGCTGTTTTTT.

The chain employs TRBV5-1 and TRBJ2-1; 7 bases agree with TRBD2. Germline assignment: CDR1 SGHRS and CDR2 YFSETQ. V dropped 4 bases and J dropped 9; count of bases not matched to a gene: 10. The CDR3 covers 14 residues. In DNA form, the CDR3 reads TGCGCCAGCAGCCAGACTAGCCCACCCCGTGAGCAGTTCTTC. Encoded protein: CASSQTSPPREQFF.

Of note for this clone: The sample carries other DNA sequences with the same CDR3. The chain combines TRBV5-1 with TRBJ2-7, with 8 bases lining up with TRBD1. V gave up 2 bases and J gave up 3 bases; unmatched junction bases: 4. This CDR3 contains 14 residues. In germline, CDR1 is SGHRS, CDR2 YFSETQ. The CDR3 nucleotides are TGCGCCAGCAGCTTAGGACAGGGATTCTACGAGCAGTACTTC. It is translated as CASSLGQGFYEQYF.

This chain connects TRBV5-1 to TRBJ2-5; 7 bases line up with TRBD2. Germline trimming cut 1 base from V and 5 bases from J; bases unmatched to any gene: 2. The CDR3 contains 13 residues. Germline CDR1 is SGHRS and CDR2 is YFSETQ. CDR3 DNA sequence: TGCGCCAGCAGCTTGCAGGGAGGGGAGACCCAGTACTTC. This encodes CASSLQGGETQYF.